This TCR beta chain was sequenced for a study of T cell responses to AZD1222 COVID-19 vaccine. The method was immunoSEQ multiplex PCR; TCRdb's version includes in-frame clones alone and lacks a portion of them. This table holds more than 85,000 clones, about nine tenths found once. Sequenced material: peripheral blood, taken on day 0 of AZD1222 vaccination. This receptor was identified in an adult in good health.

The CDR3 protein is CASSFLDNYNEQFF. Here the CDR3 DNA reads TGTGCCAGCAGTTTCTTGGACAACTACAATGAGCAGTTCTTC. This chain uses TRBV6-5 with TRBJ2-1, with D perhaps TRBD1 (5 bases). Germline V lookup: CDR1 MNHEY, CDR2 SVGAGI. There are 14 residues in the CDR3. V was cut by 4 bases and J by 3 bases, with 10 bases left in between.